Below are 25 T cell receptor beta chains sequenced from a single sample in a study of blood T cell repertoires in COVID-19. The assay was immunoSEQ multiplex PCR, and TCRdb's table has in-frame clones only and misses some. The sample has roughly 280,000 clones, 80% to 90% seen once. Sequenced input: PBMCs or T cells enriched from blood (not recorded which). Receptor source: a woman aged 18-29 years who had recovered from COVID-19.

This sequence joins TRBV11-3 and TRBJ1-2; tentative D call: TRBD1 (6 bases). The CDR3 extends over 15 amino acids. The germline V and J ends were trimmed by 1 base and 2 bases, with 11 bases remaining between them. The V gene's germline CDR1 is SGHNT and CDR2 YENEEA. DNA for the CDR3: TGTGCCAGCAGCTTAGTGAGGGGGTTGAACTATGGCTACACCTTC. Translation gives CASSLVRGLNYGYTF.

V and J are TRBV27 and TRBJ2-5, with D perhaps TRBD2 (7 bases). This CDR3 contains 16 residues. Germline values: CDR1 MNHEY, CDR2 SMNVEV (reference sequence). Trimming took 0 bases from V and 5 from J, leaving 16 bases between them. CDR3 loop: CASSLSGGGPSETQYF. CDR3 bases: TGTGCCAGCAGTTTATCTGGGGGGGGGCCCTCGGAGACCCAGTACTTC.

The chain combines TRBV3-1 (or the pseudogene TRBV3-2) with TRBJ2-2, with 7 bases that match TRBD1. The junction had 12 bases not matched to a gene; V was cut back by 8 bases and J by 6 bases. The germline V gene encodes CDR1 LGHDT and CDR2 YNNKEL (reference sequence). The CDR3 contains 15 residues. CDR3 sequence (DNA): TGTGCCAGCTCCACAGAAGGACAGGCCCCCGGGGAGCTGTTTTTT. Translated: CASSTEGQAPGELFF.

This clone was observed a few times. The chain uses TRBV12-3 or TRBV12-4 and TRBJ1-6, with D maybe TRBD1 (6 bases). The CDR3 is made up of 13 amino acids. V was cut by 4 bases and J by 8 bases, with 9 bases left in between. The CDR3: CASSSDRYSPLHF. CDR3 bases: TGTGCCAGCAGTTCGGACAGATATTCACCCCTCCACTTT.

The chain couples TRBV19 to TRBJ2-5, with TRBD2 identical over 11 bases. CDR1 is LNHDA and CDR2 is SQIVND in the germline V gene (reference sequence). The CDR3 length is 17 residues. J lost 5 bases, V lost 3 bases, and 11 bases had no gene match. CDR3 sequence: CASSIVPVASGGETQYF. In nucleotides, the CDR3 is TGTGCCAGTAGTATCGTCCCCGTCGCTAGCGGGGGGGAGACCCAGTACTTC.

The chain couples TRBV14 to TRBJ2-1, with 13 nucleotides matching TRBD2. The CDR3 runs to 18 residues. CDR1 and CDR2 from the germline V gene are SGHDN and FVKESK. The ends lost 1 base at V and 2 bases at J; junction bases unmatched: 5. The CDR3 loop reads CASSQVRTSGGPYNEQFF. The CDR3 region has the DNA TGTGCCAGCAGCCAAGTCCGGACTAGCGGGGGACCCTACAATGAGCAGTTCTTC.

The chain recombines TRBV27 with TRBJ2-5; D uncertain. Between the trimmed V and J ends, which lost 5 bases and 0 bases, there was a span of 4 bases. The germline gives CDR1 MNHEY, CDR2 SMNVEV (reference sequence). This CDR3 contains 12 residues. In DNA form, the CDR3 reads TGTGCCAGCAGTCAGTACCAAGAGACCCAGTACTTC. It translates to CASSQYQETQYF.

The chain links TRBV5-6 to TRBJ2-7; D remains unclear. CDR1 and CDR2 (germline): SGHDT, YYEEEE. This CDR3 is built from 13 residues. V lost 4 bases, J lost 0 bases, and 8 bases lay in between. The CDR3 region has the DNA TGTGCCAGCAGCCCTGGTAGCTCCTACGAGCAGTACTTC. Translated: CASSPGSSYEQYF. Filled out from reference TRBV5-6 and TRBJ2-7, the complete variable domain reads DAGVTQSPTHLIKTRGQQVTLRCSPKSGHDTVSWYQQALGQGPQFIFQYYEEEERQRGNFPDRFSGHQFPNYSSELNVNALLLGDSALYLCASSPGSSYEQYFGPGTRLTVT.

This clone was counted a single time. This CDR3 is also generated by other DNA sequences in the sample. The V gene is TRBV4-1, the J gene TRBJ2-1; TRBD2 matches 8 bases. The CDR3 covers 16 residues. Losses at the gene ends were 1 base for V and 1 base for J; bases not matched to a gene: 3. Looked up from germline, CDR1 is MGHRA and CDR2 is YSYEKL. As DNA, the CDR3 is TGCGCCAGCAGCCAAGTCGGCGGGGGGTCCTACAATGAGCAGTTCTTC. As protein: CASSQVGGGSYNEQFF.

This chain links TRBV27 with TRBJ1-6; D is uncertain. V was clipped by 4 bases and J by 2 bases, with 9 bases between them. This CDR3 is 15 amino acids long. CDR1 MNHEY and CDR2 SMNVEV come from the germline V gene (reference sequence). CDR3 DNA sequence: TGTGCCAGCAGTTCGTCAGGCACCTATAATTCACCCCTCCACTTT. The encoded protein is CASSSSGTYNSPLHF.

The chain has TRBV15 and TRBJ2-1; 11 nucleotides match TRBD2. Per the germline V gene, CDR1 is LNHNV and CDR2 is YYDKDF (reference sequence). The length of the CDR3 is 17 residues. V gave up 0 bases and J gave up 6 bases; unmatched junction bases: 7. CDR3 in amino acids: CATSRERSGGAINEQFF. DNA for the CDR3: TGTGCCACCAGCAGAGAACGTAGCGGGGGGGCCATCAATGAGCAGTTCTTC. The variable domain in full, completed from reference TRBV15 and TRBJ2-1, reads DAMVIQNPRYQVTQFGKPVTLSCSQTLNHNVMYWYQQKSSQAPKLLFHYYDKDFNNEADTPDNFQSRRPNTSFCFLDIRSPGLGDTAMYLCATSRERSGGAINEQFFGPGTRLTVL.

V gene TRBV10-2 combines with J gene TRBJ1-1, with D perhaps matching TRBD1 (5 bases). Per germline, CDR1 WSHSY and CDR2 SAAADI. This CDR3 comprises 17 residues. V was shortened by 0 bases and J by 6 bases, with 20 bases between the two germline ends. The CDR3 region has the DNA TGCGCCAGCAGTGAGTCGGTAGGCAGGAGGGGAGCGGCTGAAGCTTTCTTT. The encoded protein is CASSESVGRRGAAEAFF.

The chain recombines TRBV10-3 with TRBJ1-5; no firm D call. The length of the CDR3 is 14 residues. Germline-derived CDR1 and CDR2 are ENHRY and SYGVKD. The V gene lost 3 bases and the J gene lost 4 bases, with 10 bases spanning the gap. The CDR3 loop is CAISDSTRNQPQHF. As DNA, the CDR3 is TGTGCCATCAGTGATTCGACAAGGAATCAGCCCCAGCATTTT.

This chain connects TRBV5-1 to TRBJ2-7, with D unclear. The CDR3 covers 14 residues. Germline V gene sequence: CDR1 SGHRS, CDR2 YFSETQ. Trimming took off 6 bases at V and 2 bases at J, with 15 bases between the two ends. CDR3 DNA sequence: TGCGCCAGCATCTCTCCGGAGAGCCCCTACGAGCAGTACTTC. This gives the protein CASISPESPYEQYF.

This chain connects TRBV9 to TRBJ2-7; 9 bases fit TRBD2. The germline CDR1 and CDR2 sequences are SGDLS and YYNGEE. Trimming cost V 0 bases and J 0 bases; bases outside gene matches: 4. CDR3 length: 16 amino acids. CDR3 bases: TGTGCCAGCAGCGTAGGCCTAGCGGGGACCTCCTACGAGCAGTACTTC. This sequence encodes CASSVGLAGTSYEQYF.

The chain has TRBV25-1 and TRBJ1-6; D perhaps matches TRBD1 (6 bases). Germline V CDR1 and CDR2: MGHDK, SYGVNS. Trimming removed 2 bases from V and 6 bases from J, with 8 bases in between. The CDR3 is 14 amino acids. CDR3 sequence (DNA): TGTGCCAGCAGTGAACTAGGGGGTAATTCACCCCTCCACTTT. This encodes CASSELGGNSPLHF.

The CDR3 nucleotides are TGCGCCAGCAGCTCCGGGACAGGGGGCGTCGGTGAAAAACTGTTTTTT. As protein: CASSSGTGGVGEKLFF. The chain employs TRBV5-1 and TRBJ1-4; 12 bases align to TRBD1. This CDR3 comprises 16 residues. The germline V gene encodes CDR1 SGHRS and CDR2 YFSETQ. Trimming took 3 bases from V and 7 from J; bases not matched to a gene: 7.

This rearrangement joins TRBV5-1 to TRBJ1-1; 9 bases are a match to TRBD1. The germline gives CDR1 SGHRS, CDR2 YFSETQ. V was clipped by 4 bases and J by 3 bases; unmatched bases: 4. This CDR3 spans 14 amino acids. Here the CDR3 reads CASSPQGADTEAFF. The DNA for the CDR3 is TGCGCCAGCAGCCCACAGGGGGCGGACACTGAAGCTTTCTTT.

The chain has TRBV6-4 and TRBJ2-1, with D possibly being TRBD1 (6 bases). Germline lookup yields CDR1 MRHNA and CDR2 SNTAGT. The V gene lost 2 bases and the J gene lost 3 bases, with 11 bases spanning the gap. The CDR3 is 15 amino acids. CDR3 nucleotides: TGTGCCAGCAGTGACACCCTGGACAGCTACAATGAGCAGTTCTTC. It yields the protein CASSDTLDSYNEQFF.

The chain joins TRBV7-9 to TRBJ1-1; TRBD1 is a possible D gene (6 bases). The V end lost 5 bases, the J end lost 3 bases, and 13 bases lay between the germline ends. Germline lookup yields CDR1 SEHNR and CDR2 FQNEAQ (reference sequence). CDR3 length: 14 amino acids. DNA of the CDR3: TGTGCCAGCAGCATGGACAGCCTGGACACTGAAGCTTTCTTT. Translating gives CASSMDSLDTEAFF.

The chain couples TRBV5-8 to TRBJ1-1, with 7 bases identical to TRBD1. From germline, CDR1 is SGHTS and CDR2 YDEGEE. The CDR3 consists of 15 residues. V shed 1 base, J shed 7 bases, and the junction held 10 bases outside the gene matches. The CDR3 loop reads CASSLYNEGADEAFF. The CDR3 region has the DNA TGTGCCAGCAGCTTGTACAATGAGGGGGCTGATGAAGCTTTCTTT.

This rearrangement joins TRBV2 to TRBJ1-2, with D uncertain. V was trimmed by 3 bases and J by 2 bases, leaving 10 bases between them. Germline CDR1 and CDR2: SNHLY and FYNNEI. The CDR3 is made up of 14 amino acids. CDR3 protein: CASSEFEQNYGYTF. In DNA, the CDR3 is TGTGCCAGCAGTGAGTTCGAACAAAACTATGGCTACACCTTC. Looking up the rest from reference TRBV2 and TRBJ1-2 gives the full variable domain: EPEVTQTPSHQVTQMGQEVILRCVPISNHLYFYWYRQILGQKVEFLVSFYNNEISEKSEIFDDQFSVERPDGSNFTLKIRSTKLEDSAMYFCASSEFEQNYGYTFGSGTRLTVV.

This clone was observed a handful of times. The CDR3 region is CASSLDAGLNTEAFF. Written as DNA, the CDR3 is TGTGCCAGCAGCTTAGATGCGGGGTTGAACACTGAAGCTTTCTTT. The V call is TRBV7-9, the J call TRBJ1-1; D is ambiguous. Trimming pared 1 base from V and 0 bases from J, leaving 9 bases between. Germline loops: CDR1 SEHNR, CDR2 FQNEAQ (reference sequence). This CDR3 is built from 15 residues. Combining the CDR3 with reference TRBV7-9 and TRBJ1-1 gives the whole variable domain DTGVSQNPRHKITKRGQNVTFRCDPISEHNRLYWYRQTLGQGPEFLTYFQNEAQLEKSRLLSDRFSAERPKGSFSTLEIQRTEQGDSAMYLCASSLDAGLNTEAFFGQGTRLTVV.

This chain links TRBV9 with TRBJ1-2; D might be TRBD1 (5 bases). V lost 3 bases, J lost 6 bases, and 15 bases lay in between. The CDR3 length is 14 residues. CDR1 is SGDLS and CDR2 is YYNGEE in the germline V gene. The CDR3 nucleotides read TGTGCCAGCAGCGCAGGTTGGGGGGTGGATGGCTACACCTTC. The encoded protein is CASSAGWGVDGYTF. Full variable domain (outside the CDR3, taken from reference TRBV9 and TRBJ1-2): DSGVTQTPKHLITATGQRVTLRCSPRSGDLSVYWYQQSLDQGLQFLIQYYNGEERAKGNILERFSAQQFPDLHSELNLSSLELGDSALYFCASSAGWGVDGYTFGSGTRLTVV.

This chain links TRBV4-2 with TRBJ1-4, with 7 bases matching TRBD1. V lost 4 bases and J lost 7; bases outside the gene matches: 9. This CDR3 spans 15 amino acids. Germline V gene sequence: CDR1 LGHNA, CDR2 YNFKEQ. The CDR3 DNA reads as TGTGCCAGCAGCCCATCGGGGACAGAGCTTGAAAAACTGTTTTTT. Translating it yields CASSPSGTELEKLFF.